This entry lists 21 T cell receptor beta chains sequenced from one sample in a study of blood T cell repertoires in COVID-19. The assay was immunoSEQ multiplex PCR, and TCRdb's table has in-frame clones only and misses some. The sample records tens of thousands of clones, 78% being singletons. Sequencing was done on a sample of peripheral blood. Source of these receptors: a man between 65 and 85 years old with COVID-19, enrolled during active disease.

The genes are TRBV7-2 and TRBJ2-3; TRBD1 might be the D (6 bases). From germline, CDR1 is SGHTA and CDR2 FQGNSA. The CDR3 loop spans 15 amino acids. V dropped 3 bases and J dropped 1 base, with 11 bases sitting between them. Here the CDR3 reads CASSFMGQRTDTQYF. Written as DNA, the CDR3 is TGTGCCAGCAGCTTCATGGGACAACGCACAGATACGCAGTATTTT.

J is TRBJ1-5 and V is TRBV7-9; no clear D. Trimming left V 5 bases short and J 3 bases short, with 5 bases between. The CDR3 runs to 12 residues. Germline assignment: CDR1 SEHNR and CDR2 FQNEAQ (reference sequence). The CDR3 DNA follows: TGTGCCAGCAGCAACTACAATCAGCCCCAGCATTTT. Its protein is CASSNYNQPQHF.

The chain is built from TRBV4-3 and TRBJ2-1; TRBD2 matches at 12 bases. The V segment lost 5 bases and the J segment 7 bases; nucleotides outside the gene matches: 9. Germline V CDR1 and CDR2: LGHNA, YSLEER. The CDR3 covers 16 residues. CDR3 protein: CASSSQPGLAGNEQFF. DNA for the CDR3: TGCGCCAGCAGCTCTCAACCGGGACTAGCGGGTAATGAGCAGTTCTTC.

This clone was recorded a few times. The chain combines TRBV9 with TRBJ2-5, with 9 bases matching TRBD2. V trimming: 0 bases; J trimming: 5 bases; junction bases outside the gene matches: 11. This CDR3 is built from 17 residues. CDR1 is SGDLS, CDR2 YYNGEE, per germline. Here the CDR3 reads CASSVVAGGQVEETQYF. CDR3 coding DNA: TGTGCCAGCAGCGTAGTGGCGGGGGGGCAAGTAGAGGAGACCCAGTACTTC.

This clone was recorded only once. The J gene is TRBJ2-5, the V gene TRBV5-4; TRBD2 agrees at 13 bases. The V gene end was trimmed by 1 base and the J gene end by 3 bases; junction bases not matched to a gene: 0. The germline V gene encodes CDR1 SGHNT and CDR2 YYREEE (reference sequence). The CDR3 is 15 amino acids. CDR3 bases: TGTGCCAGCAGCTTGACTAGCGGGAGGGAAGAGACCCAGTACTTC. It yields the protein CASSLTSGREETQYF.

The chain combines TRBV14 with TRBJ2-3, with D perhaps matching TRBD2 (6 bases). This CDR3 is built from 17 residues. Germline V gene data show CDR1 as SGHDN and CDR2 as FVKESK. Trimming removed 3 bases at V and 2 bases at J, with 18 bases between. CDR3: CASSQYRGTASTDTQYF. The CDR3 nucleotides are TGTGCCAGCAGCCAGTATCGAGGGACTGCTTCCACAGATACGCAGTATTTT.

The chain combines TRBV2 with TRBJ1-4, with 7 positions matching TRBD1. CDR3 length: 15 residues. The V and J ends lost 0 bases and 8 bases, in that order; junction bases with no gene match: 6. The germline gives CDR1 SNHLY, CDR2 FYNNEI. Here the CDR3 DNA reads TGTGCCAGCAGTGAAGCGCTGGACAGGATCGAAAAACTGTTTTTT. This translates into CASSEALDRIEKLFF. Full variable domain (outside the CDR3, taken from reference TRBV2 and TRBJ1-4): EPEVTQTPSHQVTQMGQEVILRCVPISNHLYFYWYRQILGQKVEFLVSFYNNEISEKSEIFDDQFSVERPDGSNFTLKIRSTKLEDSAMYFCASSEALDRIEKLFFGSGTQLSVL.

The chain has TRBV15 and TRBJ2-1; perhaps TRBD1 as D (6 bases). Germline loops: CDR1 LNHNV, CDR2 YYDKDF (reference sequence). Between the trimmed V and J ends, which lost 5 bases and 3 bases, there was a span of 14 bases. This CDR3 is built from 15 residues. CDR3 sequence reads: CATSHPQGGYNEQFF. CDR3 sequence (DNA): TGTGCCACCAGCCACCCACAGGGCGGCTACAATGAGCAGTTCTTC.

This clone occurred once. The V and J genes are TRBV24-1 and TRBJ2-5, with 8 bases matching TRBD1. Germline CDR1 reads KGHDR; CDR2 reads SFDVKD. The V and J ends lost 4 bases and 4 bases, in that order; junction bases with no gene match: 10. The CDR3 consists of 16 residues. CDR3 coding DNA: TGTGCCACCAGTGAACTAAGGACAGGGTTGGGAGAGACCCAGTACTTC. This codes for CATSELRTGLGETQYF.

This clone was seen a few times. The chain joins TRBV7-2 to TRBJ1-6; no reliable D call. V lost 3 bases and J 2 bases, leaving 14 bases between the germline ends. The CDR3 consists of 17 residues. Germline CDR1 is SGHTA and CDR2 is FQGNSA. DNA of the CDR3: TGTGCCAGCAGCTTGAGGGCCCAAGGCGCCTATAATTCACCCCTCCACTTT. Its translation is CASSLRAQGAYNSPLHF.

V is TRBV25-1 and J is TRBJ2-7; D is perhaps TRBD2 (5 bases). The germline V gene encodes CDR1 MGHDK and CDR2 SYGVNS. The V end lost 6 bases, the J end lost 3 bases, and 9 bases lay between the germline ends. The CDR3 sequence is 12 residues long. The CDR3 loop reads CASSSGFYEQYF. CDR3 bases: TGTGCCAGCAGCTCGGGGTTCTACGAGCAGTACTTC.

This rearrangement joins TRBV7-9 to TRBJ2-1; D is perhaps TRBD1 (6 bases). Germline CDR1 SEHNR, CDR2 FQNEAQ (reference sequence). V was trimmed by 5 bases and J by 0 bases, leaving 14 bases between them. The CDR3 loop spans 16 amino acids. In DNA, the CDR3 is TGTGCCAGCAGCAACAGGGCCGCCAGCTCCTACAATGAGCAGTTCTTC. Translating it yields CASSNRAASSYNEQFF.

This chain connects TRBV5-1 to TRBJ2-5; TRBD2 matches 9 bases. CDR3 length: 14 residues. Trimming at V came to 7 bases and at J to 1 base, leaving 5 bases not matched to a gene. The germline V gene has CDR1 SGHRS and CDR2 YFSETQ. The CDR3 DNA reads as TGCGCCAGCTGCACTAGCGGGCTCCAAGAGACCCAGTACTTC. Its translation: CASCTSGLQETQYF.

The chain joins TRBV7-2 to TRBJ2-1, with 8 positions matching TRBD2. This CDR3 has 15 residues. V was clipped by 3 bases and J by 8 bases; unmatched bases: 9. The germline gives CDR1 SGHTA, CDR2 FQGNSA. The chain's CDR3 is CASSFPGLGIDEQFF. For the CDR3, the DNA is TGTGCCAGCAGCTTCCCGGGACTAGGAATCGATGAGCAGTTCTTC.

The genes are TRBV7-2 and TRBJ2-1, with TRBD2 identical over 7 bases. Per germline, CDR1 SGHTA and CDR2 FQGNSA. The length of the CDR3 is 15 residues. J gave up 5 bases and V 2 bases, and 6 bases lay outside the gene matches. The CDR3 nucleotides are TGTGCCAGCAGCTTAAGGGACTACCTTAACAATGAGCAGTTCTTC. Translation gives CASSLRDYLNNEQFF.

The chain couples TRBV11-2 to TRBJ2-7; TRBD2 matches at 8 bases. This CDR3 is 16 amino acids long. Germline V CDR1 and CDR2: SGHAT, FQNNGV. V lost 1 base and J lost 3; bases outside the gene matches: 8. The chain's CDR3 is CASSLAAGGKFYEQYF. CDR3 DNA sequence: TGTGCCAGCAGCTTAGCGGCGGGAGGAAAGTTCTACGAGCAGTACTTC.

The chain has TRBV10-2 and TRBJ1-1; possibly TRBD1 for D (5 bases). This CDR3 comprises 14 residues. Trimming stripped 4 bases from V and 1 base from J, with 10 bases between. CDR1 is WSHSY and CDR2 is SAAADI in the germline V gene. The CDR3 DNA sequence: TGCGCCAGCAGTGGGATCAGGGAGAACACTGAAGCTTTCTTT. This translates into CASSGIRENTEAFF.

The chain has TRBV19 and TRBJ1-1, with TRBD1 as a possible D gene (5 bases). This CDR3 has 12 residues. V dropped 2 bases and J dropped 8 bases, with 9 bases sitting between them. The germline gives CDR1 LNHDA, CDR2 SQIVND (reference sequence). The CDR3 is CASSILNREAFF. The CDR3 DNA reads as TGTGCCAGTAGTATATTGAACAGGGAAGCTTTCTTT.

The chain recombines TRBV19 with TRBJ2-1; the match to TRBD2 covers 11 bases. The V gene's germline CDR1 is LNHDA and CDR2 SQIVND (reference sequence). Trimming removed 2 bases from V and 8 bases from J; junction bases left unmatched: 5. The CDR3 spans 15 residues. CDR3 loop: CASSILAGGRDEQFF. As DNA, the CDR3 is TGTGCCAGTAGTATACTAGCGGGGGGCAGAGATGAGCAGTTCTTC.

V is TRBV4-1 and J is TRBJ2-5; D gene ambiguous. Germline CDR1 MGHRA, CDR2 YSYEKL. V was cut by 3 bases and J by 5 bases, with 10 bases left in between. This CDR3 spans 13 amino acids. In nucleotides, the CDR3 is TGCGCCAGCAGCCACGCAGGTTTCGAGACCCAGTACTTC. Its protein product is CASSHAGFETQYF.

The chain links TRBV6-5 to TRBJ2-7; possibly TRBD1 for D (5 bases). The length of the CDR3 is 14 residues. Trimming cost V 4 bases and J 0 bases, with 10 bases left between them. Germline-derived CDR1 and CDR2 are MNHEY and SVGAGI. The CDR3 region is CASSSGQGSYEQYF. The DNA for the CDR3 is TGTGCCAGCAGTTCCGGGCAGGGCTCCTACGAGCAGTACTTC.